This T cell receptor beta chain was identified in a study of blood T cell repertoires in COVID-19. Study overall: Some COVID-19 samples were acute and others convalescent; all came from the United States, Italy and Spain.

Measured with immunoSEQ multiplex PCR; TCRdb has only the in-frame clones, and not every one. The data contain around 310,000 clones, 89% of them seen just once; the ten biggest clones take up 12%. V gave up 4 bases and J gave up 5 bases; unmatched junction bases: 9. Looked up from germline, CDR1 is SGHTA and CDR2 is FQGNSA. The CDR3 has 15 amino acids. The chain combines TRBV7-2 with TRBJ2-3, with 7 bases that match TRBD2. This clonotype originated in a woman aged 55-70 years with acute or convalescent COVID-19. The sample taken for sequencing was peripheral blood. The CDR3 reads CASSYGGAGKDTQYF. DNA for the CDR3: TGTGCCAGCAGCTACGGCGGAGCGGGGAAAGATACGCAGTATTTT.